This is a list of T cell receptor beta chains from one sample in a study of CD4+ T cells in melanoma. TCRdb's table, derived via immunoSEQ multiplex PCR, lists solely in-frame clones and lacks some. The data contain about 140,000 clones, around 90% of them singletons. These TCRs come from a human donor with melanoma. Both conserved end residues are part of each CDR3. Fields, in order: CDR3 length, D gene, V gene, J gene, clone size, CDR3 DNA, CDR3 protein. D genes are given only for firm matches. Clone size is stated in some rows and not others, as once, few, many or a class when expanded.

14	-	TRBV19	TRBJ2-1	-	TGTGCCAGTAGTATGACTGGCAGGGCAGGGGAGCAGTTCTTC	CASSMTGRAGEQFF
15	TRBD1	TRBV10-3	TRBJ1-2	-	TGTGCCATCAGTGAGTTGGGGCAGGGGGCCTATGGCTACACCTTC	CAISELGQGAYGYTF
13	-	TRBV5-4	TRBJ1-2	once	TGTGCCAGCAGCTTACGGGGAAACAATGGCTACACCTTC	CASSLRGNNGYTF
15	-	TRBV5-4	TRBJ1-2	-	TGTGCCAGCAGCTTGGCCGTTGACGGGAGGTATGGCTACACCTTC	CASSLAVDGRYGYTF
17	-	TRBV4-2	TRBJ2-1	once	TGTGCCAGCAGCCCTCAGCCCCTAGCCAGCTCCTACAATGAGCAGTTCTTC	CASSPQPLASSYNEQFF
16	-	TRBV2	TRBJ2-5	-	TGTGCCAGCAGCGACCAACTAGGGGTAGGAGAAGAGACCCAGTACTTC	CASSDQLGVGEETQYF
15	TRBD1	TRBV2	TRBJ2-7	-	TGTGCCAGCAGTGAACAGGGACAGGGGACCTACGAGCAGTACTTC	CASSEQGQGTYEQYF
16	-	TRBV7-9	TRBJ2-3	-	TGTGCCAGCAGCTTAGGTTCAGGACCTAGCACAGATACGCAGTATTTT	CASSLGSGPSTDTQYF
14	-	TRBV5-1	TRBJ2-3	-	TGCGCCAGCAGCTTGACTAGGTTCACAGATACGCAGTATTTT	CASSLTRFTDTQYF
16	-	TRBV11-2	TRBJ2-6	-	TGTGCCAGCAGCTTACAGGGGTCCGCTGGGGCCAACGTCCTGACTTTC	CASSLQGSAGANVLTF
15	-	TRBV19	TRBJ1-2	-	TGTGCCAGTAGGAGAGAACTAACAACCAACTATGGCTACACCTTC	CASRRELTTNYGYTF
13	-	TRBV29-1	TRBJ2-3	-	TGCAGCGTTGGAGGAGTGAACACAGATACGCAGTATTTT	CSVGGVNTDTQYF
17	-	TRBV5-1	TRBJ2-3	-	TGCGCCAGCAGCTACGGACTAAGCTCGCTCAGCACAGATACGCAGTATTTT	CASSYGLSSLSTDTQYF
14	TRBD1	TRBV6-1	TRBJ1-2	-	TGTGCCAGCAGTGAACAAGGGGGCGACTATGGCTACACCTTC	CASSEQGGDYGYTF
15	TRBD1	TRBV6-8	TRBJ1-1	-	TGTGCCAGCGCTAAGGGACAGCCGCGAGAGACTGAAGCTTTCTTT	CASAKGQPRETEAFF
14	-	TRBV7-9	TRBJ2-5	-	TGTGCCAGCAGCTTAGTTGCAAGGCAAGAGACCCAGTACTTC	CASSLVARQETQYF
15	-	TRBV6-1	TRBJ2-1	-	TGTGCCAGCAGTGAACAAGCGGGTTCCTACAATGAGCAGTTCTTC	CASSEQAGSYNEQFF
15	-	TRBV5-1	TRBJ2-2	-	TGCGCCAGCAGCTTGGTGGGACCGGACACCGGGGAGCTGTTTTTT	CASSLVGPDTGELFF
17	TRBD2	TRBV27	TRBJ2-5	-	TGTGCCAGCAGTTTACTTTCTAGCGGGGGGCTGGCGGTGACCCAGTACTTC	CASSLLSSGGLAVTQYF
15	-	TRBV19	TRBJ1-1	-	TGTGCCAGCACTTACAGGGAACTCATGAACACTGAAGCTTTCTTT	CASTYRELMNTEAFF
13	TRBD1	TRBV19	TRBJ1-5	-	TGTGCCAGTAGGAAGGACAGGAATCAGCCCCAGCATTTT	CASRKDRNQPQHF
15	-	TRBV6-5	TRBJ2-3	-	TGTGCCAGCAGTTACTCGGCGAAAAGCACAGATACGCAGTATTTT	CASSYSAKSTDTQYF
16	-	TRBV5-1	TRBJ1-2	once	TGCGCCAGCAGCTTGCTTCCGGGGGCCCCATCCTATGGCTACACCTTC	CASSLLPGAPSYGYTF
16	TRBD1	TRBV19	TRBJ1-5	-	TGTGCCAGTAGTATAGGTTGGGGGGACAGAAATCAGCCCCAGCATTTT	CASSIGWGDRNQPQHF
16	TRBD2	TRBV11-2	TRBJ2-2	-	TGTGCCAGCAGCTTAGGTCTAGCGGGGAACACCGGGGAGCTGTTTTTT	CASSLGLAGNTGELFF
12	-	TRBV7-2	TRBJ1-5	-	TGTGCCAGCAGCTTAATCTCGGGGCCCCAGCATTTT	CASSLISGPQHF
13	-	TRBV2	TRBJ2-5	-	TGTGCCAGCAGGCTGGGGGCGGCGGAGACCCAGTACTTC	CASRLGAAETQYF
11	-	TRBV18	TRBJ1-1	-	TGTGCCAGCTCACCTGGGACTGAAGCTTTCTTT	CASSPGTEAFF
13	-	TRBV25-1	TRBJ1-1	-	TGTGCCAGCAGTGTTAGAGACAACACTGAAGCTTTCTTT	CASSVRDNTEAFF
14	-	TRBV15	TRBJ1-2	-	TGTGCCACCAGCAGAGACGCAGGGTTCTATGGCTACACCTTC	CATSRDAGFYGYTF
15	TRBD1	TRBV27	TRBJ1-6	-	TGTGCCAGCAGTTCTGGGACAGGGAATAATTCACCCCTCCACTTT	CASSSGTGNNSPLHF
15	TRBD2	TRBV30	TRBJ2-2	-	TGTGCCTGGAATCCCGGGGGGGCCGGTAGCGGGGAGCTGTTTTTT	CAWNPGGAGSGELFF
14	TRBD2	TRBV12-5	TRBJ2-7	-	TGTGCTAGTGGCTCCGGGGGGGCTCGGTACGAGCAGTACTTC	CASGSGGARYEQYF
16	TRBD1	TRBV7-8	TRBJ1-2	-	TGTGCCAGCAGCTCGGGGACAGGGGGCGGCTTCGAAGGCTACACCTTC	CASSSGTGGGFEGYTF
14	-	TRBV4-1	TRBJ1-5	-	TGCGCCAGCAGCCAATCACAGGGAGGCCAGCCCCAGCATTTT	CASSQSQGGQPQHF
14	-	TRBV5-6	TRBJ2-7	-	TGTGCCAGCAGCTCGACAGGTTCCACCTACGAGCAGTACTTC	CASSSTGSTYEQYF
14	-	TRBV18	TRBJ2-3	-	TGTGCCAGCTCACAACGGACTTTCACAGATACGCAGTATTTT	CASSQRTFTDTQYF
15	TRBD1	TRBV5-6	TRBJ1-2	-	TGTGCCAGCAGCCTACAGGGGGCATTGCACTATGGCTACACCTTC	CASSLQGALHYGYTF